Detailed here is one T cell receptor beta chain. Frequency classes this clonotype as large (0.1 to 1%); no count is given. Its antigen remains unidentified. CDR1 is given as SGHDT and CDR2 as YYEEEE, both from the germline V gene. The CDR3 starts with the cysteine, ends with the phenylalanine, and has 16 residues. No DNA sequence is on record. This entry comes from a study of CD8 T cells in cerebrospinal fluid in Alzheimer's disease (dated by TCRdb to 2020 to 2022). Regarding the complete study: The study used two single-cell methods, plate-based nested PCR sequencing and droplet-based sequencing, to evaluate clonal expansion of CSF T cells. Whether clonally expanded T cells were present in cerebrospinal fluid from healthy elderly individuals and from patients with neurodegenerative disease was tested. In the droplet-based CSF analysis comparing patients with controls, there were some ten healthy controls (10,876 cells) and some ten patients with MCI or Alzheimer's disease (approximately 10,000 cells). CSF gene-expression analysis, which included Parkinson's disease patients, covered 20 to 30 samples in total.

Receptor libraries were prepared by 10x single-cell sequencing. Profiling of CSF cells was done with 10X Genomics single-cell V(D)J and 5' gene-expression libraries. CSF single-cell TCR libraries were sequenced on an Illumina NextSeq550. Per the source publication's procedure: After V(D)J reads were mapped to the vdj-GRCh38 alts ensemble 2.0.0 reference, the Cell Ranger vdj pipeline was used to analyse the reads. Cell barcodes sharing the same set of productive CDR3 nucleotide sequences were defined as clonotypes. To connect clonality with transcriptional profiles, clonotype information was added to the gene-expression metadata in Seurat v3.0. Any CSF cell with more than 1,800 genes, more than 7,500 UMIs or more than 10% mitochondrial reads was excluded. CDR3-beta sequences were compared against VDJdb to identify TCRs with known antigen specificity. Network analysis of clone sharing used the R package qgraph and included only TCRs with complete alpha and beta chains. Reads reprocessed by TCRdb are summarized as one entry per CDR3 protein sequence, and DNA is absent. TCRdb, not the authors, supplied the V and J calls. Per the sample table, the count is over 1,500 distinct CDR3 sequences. The ten most abundant clones make up 7.5% to 9% of the sample.

All participants were free of acute infectious disease and in good physical condition. Biomarkers including neurofilament, amyloid-beta and tau were used to confirm neurodegeneration in the patients. Live CSF cells for droplet-based sequencing were sorted with a live/dead marker. CSF was obtained by lumbar puncture, and immune cells were pelleted by centrifugation at 300g. Each CSF sample was examined for red blood cells, and any sample with blood contamination was excluded. CSF cells were cryopreserved by placing the cells in freezing medium, freezing the cells overnight at -80 degrees C, and then storing the cells in liquid nitrogen. Before analysis, CSF samples were stored for less than six months. What the work shows at the level of the full study, not this receptor alone: In patients with MCI or Alzheimer's disease, the biggest CSF clone accounted for a larger percentage of TCRs than in controls. The EBV-specific clones were neither the most highly expanded clones nor enriched among patients. When the data were pooled, 4 of 6 Alzheimer's patients but only 1 of 10 healthy subjects had a highly expanded clone, defined as one making up at least 3% of TCRs. Only samples with detectable clones went into the overall clonality comparison: 11 healthy, 5 MCI, 5 AD, and 6 PD. The authors cautioned that detecting EBV-specific TCRs in CSF does not establish a causal link between EBV and Alzheimer's disease.

The sequence was collected from a human donor with mild cognitive impairment. Sequencing used cerebrospinal fluid. The chain is made from TRBV5-6 and TRBJ2-1; TCRdb designates TRBD2, a call that cannot be tested without DNA. Here the CDR3 is given as CASSSAWPSGGNEQFF.